Listed here are 2 T cell receptor beta chains from one sample, sequenced in a study of cytomegalovirus exposure and HLA in healthy donors. Profiled with immunoSEQ multiplex PCR; TCRdb holds only in-frame clones, not every one. This table holds under 200,000 clones, 85% to 90% found once. Sequencing input: PBMCs. The receptor source for this set is a woman in her 30s in good health and CMV-seronegative.

The chain has TRBV19 and TRBJ2-7; 9 bases agree with TRBD1. CDR3 length: 15 residues. V lost 4 bases, J lost 0 bases, and 4 bases stayed unmatched. Germline assignment: CDR1 LNHDA and CDR2 SQIVND (reference sequence). The CDR3: CASSTPGQGSYEQYF. In nucleotides, the CDR3 is TGTGCCAGTAGTACCCCGGGACAGGGCTCCTACGAGCAGTACTTC.

The chain is built from TRBV4-2 and TRBJ2-3, with TRBD1 matching 8 bases. Trimming took 6 bases from V and 6 from J; bases not matched to a gene: 5. The CDR3 contains 13 residues. Germline CDR1 reads LGHNA; CDR2 reads YNFKEQ. DNA for the CDR3: TGTGCCAGCAGGGACAGGGAGATCGATACGCAGTATTTT. Translation: CASRDREIDTQYF.